The 13 T cell receptor beta chains presented below share a single source sample, sequenced in a study of blood T cell repertoires in COVID-19. Assay: immunoSEQ multiplex PCR; the TCRdb copy retains only in-frame clones and omits some. This repertoire shows about 310,000 clones, around nine tenths found once; its top ten account for around a tenth. Sequences were obtained from PBMCs or T cells enriched from blood (not recorded which). The receptors come from a woman aged 35 to 49 who had recovered from COVID-19.

V gene TRBV7-3 combines with J gene TRBJ2-6; TRBD1 is a possible D gene (6 bases). The CDR3 is made up of 17 amino acids. Trimming took 5 bases from V and 0 from J, leaving 14 bases between them. Germline CDR1 SGHTA, CDR2 FQGTGA. The DNA of the CDR3 is TGTGCCAGCAGCCCACGGACAGTCCCCTCTGGGGCCAACGTCCTGACTTTC. It yields the protein CASSPRTVPSGANVLTF.

The V gene is TRBV29-1, the J gene TRBJ1-1, with TRBD1 identical over 8 bases. From germline, CDR1 is SQVTM and CDR2 ANQGSEA. The J segment lost 2 bases and the V segment lost 7 bases, leaving 6 bases of the junction unmatched. CDR3 size: 13 residues. CDR3 protein: CSASTGANTEAFF. In DNA, the CDR3 is TGCAGCGCATCGACAGGGGCCAACACTGAAGCTTTCTTT.

The V gene is TRBV9, the J gene TRBJ2-7; D possibly corresponds to TRBD1 (6 bases). Germline V gene lookup returns CDR1 SGDLS and CDR2 YYNGEE. CDR3 length: 14 residues. Trimming took off 3 bases at V and 3 bases at J, with 13 bases between the two ends. The CDR3 spells CASSAGVDSYEQYF. The DNA of the CDR3 is TGTGCCAGCAGCGCCGGGGTGGACAGCTACGAGCAGTACTTC.

V usage is TRBV7-2 and J usage is TRBJ2-3; perhaps TRBD2 as D (6 bases). In germline, CDR1 is SGHTA, CDR2 FQGNSA. CDR3 size: 13 residues. V was trimmed by 4 bases and J by 4 bases, leaving 9 bases between them. CDR3 amino acids: CASSYGGSDTQYF. The CDR3 coding sequence is TGTGCCAGCAGCTACGGAGGGTCAGATACGCAGTATTTT.

The chain uses TRBV19 and TRBJ2-7; TRBD2 is a possible D gene (7 bases). The CDR3 totals 13 residues. Per the germline V gene, CDR1 is LNHDA and CDR2 is SQIVND (reference sequence). The ends were cut back, 1 base at V and 5 bases at J, with 9 bases in the middle. CDR3 sequence: CASSIGGGDEQYF. DNA for the CDR3: TGTGCCAGTAGTATAGGAGGGGGGGACGAGCAGTACTTC.

This clone was seen a few times. The V gene is TRBV19, the J gene TRBJ1-2; 7 bases are shared with TRBD1. The CDR3 has 14 residues. The V gene's germline CDR1 is LNHDA and CDR2 SQIVND (reference sequence). After removal of 7 bases from V and 2 bases from J, the junction contained 7 bases not matched to a gene. CDR3 DNA sequence: TGTGCCAGTAACCGGGGACAGTCCAACTATGGCTACACCTTC. It yields the protein CASNRGQSNYGYTF. The entire variable domain, with the rest obtained from reference TRBV19 and TRBJ1-2, is as follows: DGGITQSPKYLFRKEGQNVTLSCEQNLNHDAMYWYRQDPGQGLRLIYYSQIVNDFQKGDIAEGYSVSREKKESFPLTVTSAQKNPTAFYLCASNRGQSNYGYTFGSGTRLTVV.

The V call is TRBV7-2, the J call TRBJ2-3, with D possibly being TRBD2 (7 bases). CDR3 size: 16 residues. V was cut by 5 bases and J by 9 bases, with 24 bases left in between. Germline V CDR1 and CDR2: SGHTA, FQGNSA. CDR3 sequence reads: CASSLGGGNPPSTQYF. CDR3 nucleotides: TGTGCCAGCAGCCTAGGGGGGGGAAACCCCCCCAGCACGCAGTATTTT.

This clone was detected once. The V call is TRBV7-9, the J call TRBJ1-3; D possibly corresponds to TRBD1 (5 bases). Germline assignment: CDR1 SEHNR and CDR2 FQNEAQ (reference sequence). The V end lost 5 bases, the J end lost 3 bases, and 23 bases lay between the germline ends. This CDR3 region has 18 residues. The CDR3 coding sequence is TGTGCCAGCAGCCCCAGGAGGGGTCATCTGCTTGATGGAAACACCATATATTTT. Translation gives CASSPRRGHLLDGNTIYF. The full variable domain, rest sourced from reference TRBV7-9 and TRBJ1-3, is DTGVSQNPRHKITKRGQNVTFRCDPISEHNRLYWYRQTLGQGPEFLTYFQNEAQLEKSRLLSDRFSAERPKGSFSTLEIQRTEQGDSAMYLCASSPRRGHLLDGNTIYFGEGSWLTVV.

The chain combines TRBV4-1 with TRBJ2-2; D is undetermined. Germline assignment: CDR1 MGHRA and CDR2 YSYEKL. Trimming took off 1 base at V and 4 bases at J, with 10 bases between the two ends. The CDR3 is 15 residues long. This CDR3 is CASSQVGSLTGELFF. In nucleotides, the CDR3 is TGCGCCAGCAGCCAAGTTGGCAGTCTCACCGGGGAGCTGTTTTTT.

This chain connects TRBV18 to TRBJ1-5; 7 nucleotides agree with TRBD1. CDR1 is KGHSH and CDR2 is LQKENI in the germline V gene. This CDR3 is built from 16 residues. V trimming: 1 base; J trimming: 4 bases; junction bases outside the gene matches: 7. CDR3 nucleotide sequence: TGTGCCAGCTCACCACGGGCAGGGGGTTCTAATCAGCCCCAGCATTTT. Amino acids: CASSPRAGGSNQPQHF.

The chain is built from TRBV2 and TRBJ2-5; 11 bases align to TRBD2. Germline CDR1 and CDR2: SNHLY and FYNNEI. This CDR3 is 15 amino acids long. Trimming at V came to 6 bases and at J to 1 base, leaving 4 bases not matched to a gene. The DNA for the CDR3 is TGTGCCAGCAGCACTGGGACTAGCGGCCAAGAGACCCAGTACTTC. Translating it yields CASSTGTSGQETQYF. The full variable domain, in which reference TRBV2 and TRBJ2-5 provide the parts outside the CDR3, is EPEVTQTPSHQVTQMGQEVILRCVPISNHLYFYWYRQILGQKVEFLVSFYNNEISEKSEIFDDQFSVERPDGSNFTLKIRSTKLEDSAMYFCASSTGTSGQETQYFGPGTRLLVL.

The chain has TRBV30 and TRBJ2-1, with 8 bases identical to TRBD2. With 2 bases clipped from V and 5 bases from J, the junction kept 5 bases outside the gene matches. Germline CDR1 and CDR2: GTSNPN and SVGIG (reference sequence). This CDR3 has 14 amino acids. The CDR3: CAWSRAGGDNEQFF. CDR3 DNA sequence: TGTGCCTGGAGTCGGGCGGGGGGAGACAATGAGCAGTTCTTC.

This clone appeared once. This chain uses TRBV28 with TRBJ1-2; TRBD1 is a possible D gene (5 bases). This CDR3 is 14 amino acids long. The ends were cut back, 6 bases at V and 4 bases at J, with 15 bases in the middle. Germline-derived CDR1 and CDR2 are MDHEN and SYDVKM. The CDR3, as DNA: TGTGCCAGCAGCCAGGACAAAACTTCCTATGGCTACACCTTC. This gives the protein CASSQDKTSYGYTF.